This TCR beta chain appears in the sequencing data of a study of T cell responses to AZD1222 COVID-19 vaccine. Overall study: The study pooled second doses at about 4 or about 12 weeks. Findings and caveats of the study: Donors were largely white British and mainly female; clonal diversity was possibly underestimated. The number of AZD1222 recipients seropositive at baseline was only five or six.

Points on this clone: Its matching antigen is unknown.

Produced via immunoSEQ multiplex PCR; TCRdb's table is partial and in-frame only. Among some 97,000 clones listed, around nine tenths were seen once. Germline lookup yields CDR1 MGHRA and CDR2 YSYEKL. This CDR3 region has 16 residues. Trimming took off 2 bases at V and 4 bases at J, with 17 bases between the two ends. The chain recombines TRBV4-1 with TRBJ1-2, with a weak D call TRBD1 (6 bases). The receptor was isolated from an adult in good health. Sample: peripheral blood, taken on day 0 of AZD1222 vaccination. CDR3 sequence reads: CASSQQTGLRGYGYTF. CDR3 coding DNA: TGCGCCAGCAGCCAACAAACAGGGCTTCGGGGCTATGGCTACACCTTC.